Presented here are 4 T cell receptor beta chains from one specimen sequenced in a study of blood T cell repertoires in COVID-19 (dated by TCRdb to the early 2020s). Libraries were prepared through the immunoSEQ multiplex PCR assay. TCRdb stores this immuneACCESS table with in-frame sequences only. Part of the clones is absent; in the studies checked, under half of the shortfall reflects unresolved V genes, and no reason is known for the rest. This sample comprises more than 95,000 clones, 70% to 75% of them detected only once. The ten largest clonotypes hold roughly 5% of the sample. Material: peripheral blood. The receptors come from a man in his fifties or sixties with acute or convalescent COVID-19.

Here the CDR3 DNA reads TGCAGCGTTGAAGGCAAGGGGGCTGGCACTGAAGCTTTCTTT. It translates to CSVEGKGAGTEAFF. The chain is built from TRBV29-1 and TRBJ1-1; 7 nucleotides line up with TRBD1. Germline CDR1 reads SQVTM; CDR2 reads ANQGSEA. The CDR3 length is 14 residues. V trimming: 1 base; J trimming: 4 bases; junction bases outside the gene matches: 6.

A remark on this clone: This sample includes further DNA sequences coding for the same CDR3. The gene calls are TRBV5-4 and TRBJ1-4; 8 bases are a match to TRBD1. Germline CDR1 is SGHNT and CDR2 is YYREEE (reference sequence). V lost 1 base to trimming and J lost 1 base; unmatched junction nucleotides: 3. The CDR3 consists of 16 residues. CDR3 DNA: TGTGCCAGCAGCTTGCAGGGGGCGGGAACTAATGAAAAACTGTTTTTT. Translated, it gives CASSLQGAGTNEKLFF.

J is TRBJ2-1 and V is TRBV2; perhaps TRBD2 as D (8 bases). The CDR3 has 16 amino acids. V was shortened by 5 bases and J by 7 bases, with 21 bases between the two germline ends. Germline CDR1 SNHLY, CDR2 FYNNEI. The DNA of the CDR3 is TGTGCCAGCAGTCCCTTAGCGGGGCAGGGGGGGAATGAGCAGTTCTTC. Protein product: CASSPLAGQGGNEQFF.

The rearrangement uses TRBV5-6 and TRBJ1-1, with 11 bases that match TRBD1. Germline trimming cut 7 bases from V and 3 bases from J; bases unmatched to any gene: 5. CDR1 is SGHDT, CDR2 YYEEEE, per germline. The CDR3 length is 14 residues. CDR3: CASRTGGTYTEAFF. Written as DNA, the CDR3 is TGTGCCAGCCGGACAGGGGGCACCTACACTGAAGCTTTCTTT.